What follows are 9 T cell receptor beta chains derived from one specimen sequenced in a study of T cell changes during pregnancy in multiple sclerosis. Produced via immunoSEQ multiplex PCR; TCRdb's table is partial and in-frame only. The sample carries about 40,000 clones, around nine tenths recorded once. This specimen was CD4+ T cells from peripheral blood mononuclear cells, taken before pregnancy. The source of these receptors is a female donor with multiple sclerosis, enrolled in a pregnancy study.

This clone was found a few times. CDR3 protein: CASSPMDSNYGYTF. The CDR3, as DNA: TGTGCCAGCAGCCCCATGGACAGTAACTATGGCTACACCTTC. V and J are TRBV14 and TRBJ1-2; possibly TRBD1 for D (6 bases). V lost 4 bases, J lost 1 base, and 10 bases lay in between. CDR3 length: 14 residues. Germline CDR1 is SGHDN and CDR2 is FVKESK.

This rearrangement joins TRBV18 to TRBJ1-4; a weak D match, TRBD1 (5 bases). V shed 2 bases and J shed 8 bases, with 12 bases lying between them. The CDR3 is made up of 14 amino acids. CDR1 is KGHSH, CDR2 LQKENI, per germline. The CDR3 region has the DNA TGTGCCAGCTCACCAATGCAGGGAGGCGAAAAACTGTTTTTT. Amino acid sequence: CASSPMQGGEKLFF.

The chain is built from TRBV4-2 and TRBJ2-2; 7 nucleotides line up with TRBD1. Germline V gives CDR1 LGHNA, CDR2 YNFKEQ. The J segment lost 6 bases and the V segment lost 3 bases, leaving 10 bases of the junction unmatched. This CDR3 is 16 amino acids long. The CDR3 DNA reads as TGTGCCAGCAGCCACCCCCGACAGGGTAACGCCGGGGAGCTGTTTTTT. It encodes CASSHPRQGNAGELFF.

The chain recombines TRBV5-1 with TRBJ2-3; 9 bases are shared with TRBD1. Germline-derived CDR1 and CDR2 are SGHRS and YFSETQ. Losses at the gene ends were 2 bases for V and 6 bases for J; bases not matched to a gene: 7. There are 15 residues in the CDR3. The CDR3 is CASSFTGTGTDTQYF. The CDR3, as DNA: TGCGCCAGCAGCTTTACCGGGACAGGGACCGATACGCAGTATTTT.

The chain joins TRBV28 to TRBJ2-7; D might be TRBD1 (6 bases). This CDR3 has 13 amino acids. V was trimmed by 4 bases and J by 4 bases, leaving 11 bases between them. CDR1 and CDR2 (germline): MDHEN, SYDVKM. The CDR3 region has the DNA TGTGCCAGCAGTTCCCGGGACATGTACGAGCAGTACTTC. This translates into CASSSRDMYEQYF.

The V gene is TRBV5-6, the J gene TRBJ2-7; 7 bases line up with TRBD1. The ends lost 3 bases at V and 5 bases at J; junction bases unmatched: 5. The germline gives CDR1 SGHDT, CDR2 YYEEEE. The CDR3 is made up of 13 amino acids. The CDR3 sequence is CASSYDRVHEQYF. The CDR3 DNA reads as TGTGCCAGCAGCTACGACAGGGTCCACGAGCAGTACTTC.

V is TRBV5-4 and J is TRBJ2-5, with 7 bases lining up with TRBD1. Germline V lookup: CDR1 SGHNT, CDR2 YYREEE (reference sequence). Trimming removed 1 base from V and 0 bases from J; junction bases left unmatched: 3. The CDR3 length is 15 residues. The CDR3 reads CASSLTRGYQETQYF. CDR3 bases: TGTGCCAGCAGCTTGACCAGGGGGTACCAAGAGACCCAGTACTTC.

The chain employs TRBV5-1 and TRBJ2-3; 8 nucleotides line up with TRBD2. CDR1 and CDR2 (germline): SGHRS, YFSETQ. J was trimmed by 0 bases and V by 3 bases; bases with no gene match: 6. This CDR3 has 16 residues. The CDR3 sequence is CASSSLAGPSTDTQYF. The DNA of the CDR3 is TGCGCCAGCAGCTCTTTAGCGGGACCTAGCACAGATACGCAGTATTTT.

The V and J genes are TRBV19 and TRBJ2-7; 9 bases align to TRBD1. Per the germline V gene, CDR1 is LNHDA and CDR2 is SQIVND (reference sequence). The V and J ends lost 7 bases and 0 bases, in that order; junction bases with no gene match: 10. The length of the CDR3 is 16 residues. The CDR3 loop reads CASNGGQGFSSYEQYF. In nucleotides, the CDR3 is TGTGCCAGTAACGGGGGACAGGGTTTCAGCTCCTACGAGCAGTACTTC.